This T cell receptor beta chain was sequenced for a study of T-cell memory formation after mild COVID-19. General observations from the study: Later expanders leaned CD4+, whereas day 15 to 85 contracting clones were balanced CD4/CD8. The main location of contracting CD4+ clones was CM and EM, and that of contracting CD8+ clones was EMRA.

The sample holds a few counts of this clonotype. Its antigen is still unknown. TCRdb re-called the 5' RACE reads with MiXCR, one entry per CDR3 protein. Of roughly 350,000 distinct CDR3 sequences detected, 28% appear once; the ten largest clones hold 13%. This CDR3 region has 15 residues. The germline V and J ends were trimmed by 0 bases and 4 bases, with 11 bases remaining between them. The germline gives CDR1 SGHDT, CDR2 YYEEEE. This receptor was obtained from an adult woman who had mild COVID-19 (a few samples of this study predate the infection). Cell type and time point are not known. Sequencing was performed on PBMCs or a T cell subset sorted from them (not recorded which). The chain is built from TRBV5-6 and TRBJ2-1; tentatively, D is TRBD1 or TRBD2 (7 bases each). The CDR3 DNA reads TGTGCCAGCAGCTTGGGCCAGGGGGGGTACAATGAGCAGTTCTTC. It specifies CASSLGQGGYNEQFF.